This TCR beta chain emerged from a study of OX40 agonist ivuxolimab in advanced cancers. Looking at the study overall: Cancers in dose escalation were hepatocellular, melanoma, renal cell and head and neck. Partial responses, seen in three patients, involved one hepatocellular carcinoma and two cutaneous melanomas.

Study-level points and caveats: Relative to CD4+ cells, CD8+ T cells on average had more expanded clones.

CDR1 is SEHNR and CDR2 is FQNEAQ in the germline V gene (reference sequence). CDR3 length: 14 residues. V trimming: 3 bases; J trimming: 4 bases; junction bases outside the gene matches: 3. Baseline was the first blood sampling point, followed by cycle 4 day 1 and cycle 7 day 1. Here immunoSEQ multiplex PCR was the method, and the copy in TCRdb shows in-frame clones only, minus some. The sample carries about 64,000 clones, 88% recorded once. With respect to this clone: Its antigen is undetermined.

J is TRBJ2-3 and V is TRBV7-9, with 8 bases aligning to TRBD2. The sequence was obtained from an adult with an advanced solid tumor such as melanoma, head and neck, liver or kidney cancer. This sample comprised CD4+ or CD8+ T cells sorted from blood, obtained in a trial of the OX40 agonist ivuxolimab. The CDR3 loop reads CASSFSGISDTQYF. CDR3 DNA sequence: TGTGCCAGCAGCTTTAGCGGGATCTCAGATACGCAGTATTTT.